Below, 16 T cell receptor beta chains from the same sample are listed, as sequenced in a study of OX40 agonist ivuxolimab in advanced cancers. Receptor amplification or capture employed the immunoSEQ multiplex PCR assay. Drawn from immuneACCESS, this table holds only the in-frame rearrangements with V and J called that TCRdb kept. Clones are partly lost; checked studies trace under half to an unresolved V gene and leave the rest unexplained. For this sample the table gives 60,000 to 65,000 clones, of which approximately 90% were detected only once. Of the sample, around 0.42% is held by the ten largest clones. Specimen: CD4+ or CD8+ T cells sorted from blood, collected in a trial of the OX40 agonist ivuxolimab. These TCRs come from an adult with an advanced solid tumor such as melanoma, head and neck, liver or kidney cancer.

This chain links TRBV5-4 with TRBJ2-3; D perhaps matches TRBD1 (6 bases). Trimming took 2 bases from V and 0 from J, leaving 13 bases between them. The CDR3 runs to 16 residues. Germline-derived CDR1 and CDR2 are SGHNT and YYREEE (reference sequence). The DNA for the CDR3 is TGTGCCAGCAGCTTTGGACAGTCCTCTAGCACAGATACGCAGTATTTT. Amino acid sequence: CASSFGQSSSTDTQYF.

The chain recombines TRBV7-7 with TRBJ2-2; 9 bases map to TRBD2. The CDR3 contains 15 residues. Germline assignment: CDR1 SSHAT and CDR2 FNYEAQ (reference sequence). Trimming removed 5 bases from V and 3 bases from J; junction bases left unmatched: 4. For the CDR3, the DNA is TGTGCCAGCAGCGACATAGCGGGGGACACCGGGGAGCTGTTTTTT. Amino acid sequence: CASSDIAGDTGELFF. Based on the CDR3 plus reference TRBV7-7 and TRBJ2-2, the full variable domain is GAGVSQSPRYKVTKRGQDVTLRCDPISSHATLYWYQQALGQGPEFLTYFNYEAQPDKSGLPSDRFSAERPEGSISTLTIQRTEQRDSAMYRCASSDIAGDTGELFFGEGSRLTVL.

V usage is TRBV7-2 and J usage is TRBJ1-1; D may be TRBD1 (5 bases). V lost 5 bases and J lost 1, with 11 bases in between. The length of the CDR3 is 14 residues. Germline V gives CDR1 SGHTA, CDR2 FQGNSA. The CDR3 DNA reads TGTGCCAGCAGCCTAGGGACTGCGAACACTGAAGCTTTCTTT. Translating gives CASSLGTANTEAFF.

In nucleotides, the CDR3 is TGTGCCAGCAGTCCTAACAGGTTTGGCGAGCAGTACTTC. Amino acids: CASSPNRFGEQYF. V usage is TRBV28 and J usage is TRBJ2-7; maybe TRBD1 (5 bases). The CDR3 is 13 residues long. Between the trimmed V and J ends, which lost 5 bases and 6 bases, there was a span of 14 bases. Germline V lookup: CDR1 MDHEN, CDR2 SYDVKM. The complete variable domain, with remaining parts taken from reference TRBV28 and TRBJ2-7, reads DVKVTQSSRYLVKRTGEKVFLECVQDMDHENMFWYRQDPGLGLRLIYFSYDVKMKEKGDIPEGYSVSREKKERFSLILESASTNQTSMYLCASSPNRFGEQYFGPGTRLTVT.

The chain links TRBV13 to TRBJ1-1; possible D gene TRBD1, 5 bases. Germline CDR1 reads PRHDT; CDR2 reads FYEKMQ (reference sequence). The CDR3 totals 14 residues. The ends were cut back, 4 bases at V and 1 base at J, with 10 bases in the middle. The CDR3 loop is CASSSRRANTEAFF. CDR3 DNA: TGTGCCAGCAGCTCCCGCAGGGCGAACACTGAAGCTTTCTTT. Based on the CDR3 plus reference TRBV13 and TRBJ1-1, the full variable domain is AAGVIQSPRHLIKEKRETATLKCYPIPRHDTVYWYQQGPGQDPQFLISFYEKMQSDKGSIPDRFSAQQFSDYHSELNMSSLELGDSALYFCASSSRRANTEAFFGQGTRLTVV.

The V gene is TRBV7-8, the J gene TRBJ2-6, with 8 bases aligning to TRBD2. The CDR3 runs to 17 residues. J gave up 0 bases and V 2 bases, and 3 bases lay outside the gene matches. Germline V gene lookup returns CDR1 SGHVS and CDR2 FQNEAQ. This chain's CDR3 is CASSLRGGASGANVLTF. CDR3 nucleotides: TGTGCCAGCAGCTTACGGGGGGGGGCCTCTGGGGCCAACGTCCTGACTTTC.

The chain links TRBV21-1 to TRBJ2-1; no DNA check was done on the table's D call, TRBD2. TRBV21-1 has pseudogene status. The CDR3 loop spans 19 amino acids. The CDR3 DNA reads TGTGCCAGCAGCAAAAGAACTAGCGGGACGGATAGCTCCTACAATGAGCAGTTCTTC. Its protein is CASSKRTSGTDSSYNEQFF.

This chain connects TRBV7-6 to TRBJ2-1; TRBD1 might be the D (6 bases). CDR3 length equals 21 residues. Germline V gene data show CDR1 as SGHVS and CDR2 as FNYEAQ. Trimming took off 7 bases at V and 2 bases at J, with 33 bases between the two ends. The chain's CDR3 is CASNRGRGKRISGTTYNEQFF. The CDR3 coding sequence is TGTGCCAGCAATCGGGGTCGCGGAAAACGCATTTCCGGGACAACCTACAATGAGCAGTTCTTC.

V is TRBV5-1 and J is TRBJ1-1; a possible D gene is TRBD1 (5 bases). This CDR3 contains 14 residues. V shed 2 bases and J shed 11 bases, with 19 bases lying between them. Germline CDR1 and CDR2: SGHRS and YFSETQ. The CDR3 is CASSFTGGESTAFF. The CDR3 DNA reads as TGCGCCAGCAGCTTTACGGGGGGAGAAAGTACGGCTTTCTTT.

The chain joins TRBV20-1 to TRBJ2-5; no reliable D call. The V end lost 6 bases, the J end lost 5 bases, and 10 bases lay between the germline ends. CDR3 length: 11 amino acids. Germline values: CDR1 DFQATT, CDR2 SNEGSKA (reference sequence). CDR3 residues: CSANFQETQYF. For the CDR3, the DNA is TGCAGTGCCAATTTCCAGGAGACCCAGTACTTC.

This rearrangement joins TRBV5-8 to TRBJ2-2; the D gene could be TRBD1 or TRBD2 (5 bases each). Trimming removed 6 bases at V and 0 bases at J, with 15 bases between. The CDR3 loop spans 16 amino acids. Germline V lookup: CDR1 SGHTS, CDR2 YDEGEE. The CDR3 DNA sequence: TGTGCCAGCAACCCCGGGACGCTAACGAACACCGGGGAGCTGTTTTTT. It yields the protein CASNPGTLTNTGELFF.

The genes are TRBV27 and TRBJ2-7; TRBD2 matches at 9 bases. Germline loops: CDR1 MNHEY, CDR2 SMNVEV (reference sequence). Trimming at V came to 3 bases and at J to 5 bases, leaving 8 bases not matched to a gene. CDR3 length: 15 amino acids. The chain's CDR3 is CASSFWREGGDEQYF. The CDR3 nucleotides are TGTGCCAGCAGTTTCTGGCGGGAGGGCGGCGACGAGCAGTACTTC.

This clone is a singleton in its sample. The chain is built from TRBV21-1 and TRBJ2-5. TRBV21-1 is annotated as a pseudogene. The CDR3 sequence is 17 residues long. CDR3 residues: CASSKVPVGAYQETQYF. The CDR3, as DNA: TGTGCCAGCAGCAAAGTCCCCGTCGGGGCGTACCAAGAGACCCAGTACTTC.

CDR3 coding DNA: TGTGCCAGTAGTCTATCTAGCGGGAGTAGGTACGAGCAGTACTTC. Amino acid sequence: CASSLSSGSRYEQYF. V usage is TRBV19 and J usage is TRBJ2-7, with TRBD2 matching over 10 bases. V was pared by 5 bases and J by 4 bases, with 8 bases of the junction left unmatched. The CDR3 loop spans 15 amino acids. Per the germline V gene, CDR1 is LNHDA and CDR2 is SQIVND (reference sequence).

This chain joins TRBV18 and TRBJ1-1; 9 bases are shared with TRBD1. Per the germline V gene, CDR1 is KGHSH and CDR2 is LQKENI. Unmatched junction bases numbered 13, after V lost 4 bases and J lost 1 base. CDR3 length equals 18 residues. CDR3 residues: CASSLQQGAGFRNTEAFF. The DNA for the CDR3 is TGTGCCAGCTCACTTCAACAGGGGGCCGGATTCCGGAACACTGAAGCTTTCTTT.

V and J are TRBV7-9 and TRBJ1-1; tentative D call: TRBD1 (6 bases). The length of the CDR3 is 14 residues. V lost 3 bases to trimming and J lost 4 bases, with 12 bases between them. Germline values: CDR1 SEHNR, CDR2 FQNEAQ (reference sequence). Here the CDR3 DNA reads TGTGCCAGCAGCTTCGGGGGGCTTGCCACTGAAGCTTTCTTT. Translation: CASSFGGLATEAFF.